The 28 T cell receptor beta chains below all came from one sample that was sequenced in a study of blood T cell repertoires in COVID-19. Produced via immunoSEQ multiplex PCR; TCRdb's table is partial and in-frame only. The sample lists 130,000 to 150,000 clones, about four fifths occurring once. Sequenced input: peripheral blood. The source of these receptors is a human donor in a cohort sampled during active COVID-19.

V and J are TRBV6-5 and TRBJ1-2, with D possibly TRBD1 on 6 matching bases. The CDR3 runs to 15 residues. Germline V gene data show CDR1 as MNHEY and CDR2 as SVGAGI. V lost 4 bases and J 7 bases, leaving 19 bases between the germline ends. The CDR3 bases are TGTGCCAGCAGTTTCCGCGGGGGGCCACAACGTGGCTACACCTTC. Its translation is CASSFRGGPQRGYTF.

The chain couples TRBV5-1 to TRBJ2-6, with D perhaps matching TRBD1 (5 bases). Trimming cost V 3 bases and J 0 bases, with 7 bases left between them. The CDR3 has 15 amino acids. The germline V gene encodes CDR1 SGHRS and CDR2 YFSETQ. CDR3 sequence reads: CASSSTVSGANVLTF. The CDR3 DNA sequence: TGCGCCAGCAGCTCGACAGTCTCTGGGGCCAACGTCCTGACTTTC.

The chain joins TRBV5-6 to TRBJ2-3; perhaps TRBD2 as D (6 bases). The CDR3 sequence is 14 residues long. CDR1 and CDR2 from the germline V gene are SGHDT and YYEEEE. V lost 4 bases and J lost 4, with 13 bases in between. CDR3 nucleotides: TGTGCCAGCAGCGGGGACTTTCTCCCAGATACGCAGTATTTT. Its protein is CASSGDFLPDTQYF.

The genes are TRBV27 and TRBJ1-2; a weak D match, TRBD1 (5 bases). Germline loops: CDR1 MNHEY, CDR2 SMNVEV (reference sequence). The germline V and J ends were trimmed by 5 bases and 2 bases, with 12 bases remaining between them. This CDR3 has 14 residues. The DNA for the CDR3 is TGTGCCAGCAGTCCGACGGGGGAGAACTATGGCTACACCTTC. Residues: CASSPTGENYGYTF.

The V and J genes are TRBV5-8 and TRBJ2-7, with D perhaps TRBD1 (6 bases). Trimming shortened V by 3 bases and J by 0 bases, and 16 bases separated the two germline ends. Germline CDR1 is SGHTS and CDR2 is YDEGEE. This CDR3 is 16 amino acids long. DNA of the CDR3: TGTGCCAGCAGCTGGGATACAGGGTCTTTCTCCTACGAGCAGTACTTC. As protein: CASSWDTGSFSYEQYF.

This clone was detected only a few times. J is TRBJ1-2 and V is TRBV9; D unresolved. Per the germline V gene, CDR1 is SGDLS and CDR2 is YYNGEE. V lost 0 bases and J 6 bases, leaving 12 bases between the germline ends. This CDR3 region has 14 residues. CDR3 amino acids: CASSVVPQVNGYTF. In DNA form, the CDR3 reads TGTGCCAGCAGCGTAGTACCCCAGGTTAATGGCTACACCTTC. Supplemented by reference TRBV9 and TRBJ1-2, the full variable domain reads DSGVTQTPKHLITATGQRVTLRCSPRSGDLSVYWYQQSLDQGLQFLIQYYNGEERAKGNILERFSAQQFPDLHSELNLSSLELGDSALYFCASSVVPQVNGYTFGSGTRLTVV.

This clone was picked up one time. The V and J genes are TRBV5-1 and TRBJ2-3, with 9 bases matching TRBD1. Per the germline V gene, CDR1 is SGHRS and CDR2 is YFSETQ. V was clipped by 7 bases and J by 10 bases; unmatched bases: 13. This CDR3 contains 14 residues. This chain's CDR3 is CASDPGQGSGAQYF. DNA for the CDR3: TGCGCCAGCGATCCGGGACAGGGATCAGGGGCGCAGTATTTT.

This chain joins TRBV15 and TRBJ2-2; D unclear. This CDR3 contains 13 residues. The germline gives CDR1 LNHNV, CDR2 YYDKDF (reference sequence). Trimming stripped 0 bases from V and 4 bases from J, with 3 bases between. CDR3 region: CATSRDSTGELFF. The CDR3 nucleotides are TGTGCCACCAGCAGAGACAGCACCGGGGAGCTGTTTTTT.

This rearrangement joins TRBV5-1 to TRBJ2-1; TRBD1 is a possible D gene (5 bases). There are 15 residues in the CDR3. V lost 0 bases, J lost 5 bases, and 12 bases lay in between. From germline, CDR1 is SGHRS and CDR2 YFSETQ. The CDR3 nucleotides read TGCGCCAGCAGCTTGGAGGCAGGGTGGGACAATGAGCAGTTCTTC. It specifies CASSLEAGWDNEQFF.

The V call is TRBV7-8, the J call TRBJ2-3, with unresolved D. This CDR3 comprises 13 residues. Trimming took 3 bases from V and 1 from J, leaving 5 bases between them. CDR1 and CDR2 (germline): SGHVS, FQNEAQ. The chain's CDR3 is CASSFSGTDTQYF. CDR3 DNA: TGTGCCAGCAGCTTCTCCGGCACAGATACGCAGTATTTT.

The chain joins TRBV28 to TRBJ2-7, with D uncertain. CDR1 MDHEN and CDR2 SYDVKM come from the germline V gene. The length of the CDR3 is 11 residues. Trimming removed 3 bases at V and 4 bases at J, with 4 bases between. The CDR3 sequence: CASSFRYEQYF. The CDR3 DNA reads TGTGCCAGCAGTTTCCGGTACGAGCAGTACTTC.

This clone appeared a single time. The chain combines TRBV4-3 with TRBJ2-7; perhaps TRBD2 as D (5 bases). Germline CDR1 is LGHNA and CDR2 is YSLEER. This CDR3 is 12 amino acids long. Trimming cost V 1 base and J 7 bases, with 8 bases left between them. The chain's CDR3 is CASSQVGGEQYF. The CDR3 DNA is TGCGCCAGCAGCCAAGTAGGAGGTGAGCAGTACTTC.

CDR3 loop: CARSFLWLETGGSGANVLTF. The CDR3 DNA sequence: TGTGCCAGAAGCTTTTTGTGGCTTGAAACAGGGGGCTCTGGGGCCAACGTCCTGACTTTC. The V gene is TRBV7-5, the J gene TRBJ2-6; the table's TRBD1 call for D was not verified on the DNA. TRBV7-5 is a known pseudogene. CDR3 length: 20 residues.

The chain joins TRBV4-1 to TRBJ1-2; TRBD1 matches at 7 bases. Trimming cost V 3 bases and J 2 bases; bases outside gene matches: 9. The germline CDR1 and CDR2 sequences are MGHRA and YSYEKL. The length of the CDR3 is 16 residues. Here the CDR3 reads CASSHGPGQPNYGYTF. CDR3 DNA: TGCGCCAGCAGCCATGGTCCGGGACAGCCGAACTATGGCTACACCTTC.

The chain couples TRBV21-1 to TRBJ2-1; the listed D gene, TRBD2, was not tested against the DNA. TRBV21-1 is given as a pseudogene. CDR3 length equals 12 residues. In nucleotides, the CDR3 is TGTGCCAGCTCCTACCTAGCGGATGAGCAGTTCTTC. Amino acid sequence: CASSYLADEQFF.

The chain combines TRBV12-3 or TRBV12-4 with TRBJ2-4; 10 bases line up with TRBD1. V shed 5 bases and J 12 bases; nucleotides not matched to a gene: 7. The CDR3 spans 13 residues. Here the CDR3 DNA reads TGTGCCAGCAGTAAGGGACAGGGGTTAACTCAGTACTTC. This gives the protein CASSKGQGLTQYF.

This chain uses TRBV6-5 with TRBJ2-5; 13 bases fit TRBD2. This CDR3 is 15 amino acids long. Germline CDR1 reads MNHEY; CDR2 reads SVGAGI. Losses at the gene ends were 4 bases for V and 2 bases for J; bases not matched to a gene: 1. CDR3 nucleotides: TGTGCCAGCAGTTCGGGACTAGCGGGGCAAGAGACCCAGTACTTC. This encodes CASSSGLAGQETQYF.

The chain combines TRBV9 with TRBJ2-1; 9 bases line up with TRBD2. Trimming cost V 3 bases and J 7 bases; bases outside gene matches: 8. The CDR3 sequence is 15 residues long. Germline lookup yields CDR1 SGDLS and CDR2 YYNGEE. The CDR3 sequence is CASSAQRGVWNEQFF. DNA for the CDR3: TGTGCCAGCAGCGCTCAGCGGGGGGTTTGGAATGAGCAGTTCTTC.

The CDR3 DNA follows: TGTGCCAGCAGCGCCCCCGGTGTTAATTCACCCCTCCACTTT. As protein: CASSAPGVNSPLHF. The chain links TRBV9 to TRBJ1-6; D not resolved. The CDR3 spans 14 residues. The V and J ends lost 3 bases and 6 bases respectively, with 10 bases between them. Germline lookup yields CDR1 SGDLS and CDR2 YYNGEE.

The chain uses TRBV5-6 and TRBJ2-5; 11 nucleotides line up with TRBD1. Germline V gene lookup returns CDR1 SGHDT and CDR2 YYEEEE. After removal of 4 bases from V and 2 bases from J, the junction contained 4 bases not matched to a gene. CDR3 length: 15 residues. This chain's CDR3 is CASSAGTGGQETQYF. Here the CDR3 DNA reads TGTGCCAGCAGCGCAGGGACAGGGGGGCAAGAGACCCAGTACTTC.

The chain carries TRBV9 and TRBJ2-1; 8 nucleotides line up with TRBD2. The CDR3 is made up of 16 amino acids. V lost 0 bases to trimming and J lost 9 bases; unmatched junction nucleotides: 11. Germline V CDR1 and CDR2: SGDLS, YYNGEE. The CDR3 sequence: CASSVVRGGRFGEQFF. The CDR3 nucleotides are TGTGCCAGCAGCGTAGTACGGGGGGGCCGTTTCGGTGAGCAGTTCTTC.

This chain connects TRBV18 to TRBJ2-2; D ambiguous. This CDR3 is built from 15 residues. Germline-derived CDR1 and CDR2 are KGHSH and LQKENI. The germline V and J ends were trimmed by 6 bases and 0 bases, with 11 bases remaining between them. Here the CDR3 reads CASSSSFTNTGELFF. DNA of the CDR3: TGTGCCAGCTCGTCTTCCTTTACGAACACCGGGGAGCTGTTTTTT.

The chain recombines TRBV5-1 with TRBJ2-7; 12 bases agree with TRBD2. Germline loops: CDR1 SGHRS, CDR2 YFSETQ. The CDR3 extends over 16 amino acids. Losses at the gene ends were 3 bases for V and 2 bases for J; bases not matched to a gene: 6. DNA of the CDR3: TGCGCCAGCAGCTCCGGACTAGCGGGGCCGACCTACGAGCAGTACTTC. This encodes CASSSGLAGPTYEQYF. Variable domain in full (rest from reference TRBV5-1 and TRBJ2-7): KAGVTQTPRYLIKTRGQQVTLSCSPISGHRSVSWYQQTPGQGLQFLFEYFSETQRNKGNFPGRFSGRQFSNSRSEMNVSTLELGDSALYLCASSSGLAGPTYEQYFGPGTRLTVT.

This chain uses TRBV29-1 with TRBJ2-7; 7 bases align to TRBD2. The CDR3 spans 16 residues. With 4 bases clipped from V and 4 bases from J, the junction kept 16 bases outside the gene matches. CDR1 and CDR2 from the germline V gene are SQVTM and ANQGSEA. CDR3 nucleotides: TGCAGCGTTGGAGGCGGTGGCGGGGGTTCCTTATACGAGCAGTACTTC. It yields the protein CSVGGGGGGSLYEQYF.

J is TRBJ1-2 and V is TRBV9, with 9 bases identical to TRBD1. The CDR3 runs to 16 residues. The germline gives CDR1 SGDLS, CDR2 YYNGEE. The J segment lost 6 bases and the V segment lost 4 bases, leaving 13 bases of the junction unmatched. The CDR3 here is CASSKETRDRVNGYTF. CDR3 bases: TGTGCCAGCAGCAAAGAAACCCGGGACAGGGTAAATGGCTACACCTTC.

This rearrangement joins TRBV7-2 to TRBJ2-1; 10 positions match TRBD2. The CDR3 sequence is 17 residues long. The V gene end was trimmed by 1 base and the J gene end by 6 bases; junction bases not matched to a gene: 9. Per the germline V gene, CDR1 is SGHTA and CDR2 is FQGNSA. CDR3 sequence: CASSLGVAGGYRNEQFF. DNA of the CDR3: TGTGCCAGCAGCTTAGGCGTAGCGGGGGGTTACCGCAATGAGCAGTTCTTC.

The chain carries TRBV2 and TRBJ1-2; 7 bases are a match to TRBD1. Germline V gene data show CDR1 as SNHLY and CDR2 as FYNNEI. The CDR3 extends over 14 amino acids. V lost 6 bases to trimming and J lost 3 bases; unmatched junction nucleotides: 7. CDR3 nucleotides: TGTGCCAGCAGACGACAGGGACAAGACTATGGCTACACCTTC. Translation: CASRRQGQDYGYTF.

In this sample, this clone turned up once. The chain links TRBV5-6 to TRBJ1-5, with 7 positions matching TRBD1. CDR3 size: 17 residues. Germline CDR1 reads SGHDT; CDR2 reads YYEEEE. Trimming cost V 1 base and J 2 bases; bases outside gene matches: 9. The CDR3 sequence: CASSLWYRDSRNQPQHF. Written as DNA, the CDR3 is TGTGCCAGCAGCTTGTGGTATCGGGACAGCCGCAATCAGCCCCAGCATTTT.